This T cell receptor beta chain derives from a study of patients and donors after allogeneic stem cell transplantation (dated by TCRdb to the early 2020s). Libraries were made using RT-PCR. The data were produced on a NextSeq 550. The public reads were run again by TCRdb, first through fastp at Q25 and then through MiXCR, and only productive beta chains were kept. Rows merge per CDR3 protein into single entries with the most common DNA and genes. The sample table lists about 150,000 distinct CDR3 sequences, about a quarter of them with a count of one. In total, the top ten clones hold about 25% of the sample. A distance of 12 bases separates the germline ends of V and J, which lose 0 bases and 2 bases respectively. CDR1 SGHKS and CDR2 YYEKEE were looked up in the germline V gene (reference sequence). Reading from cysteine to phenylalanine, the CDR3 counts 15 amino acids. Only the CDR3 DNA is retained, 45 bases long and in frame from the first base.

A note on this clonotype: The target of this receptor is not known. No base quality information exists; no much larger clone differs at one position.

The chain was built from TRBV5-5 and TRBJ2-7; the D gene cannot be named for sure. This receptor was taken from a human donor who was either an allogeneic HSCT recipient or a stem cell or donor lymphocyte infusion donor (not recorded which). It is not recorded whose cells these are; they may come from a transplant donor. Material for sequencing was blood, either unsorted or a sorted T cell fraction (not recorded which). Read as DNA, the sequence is TGTGCCAGCAGCTTGGGGCAAGTTTTACCCTACGAGCAGTACTTC. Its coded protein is CASSLGQVLPYEQYF.